The 10 T cell receptor beta chains in this list originate from one sample, sequenced in a study of blood T cells in healthy people across ages. With a J-beta primer mix and a sample-barcoded 5' primer, a second PCR ran about 7 to 11 cycles. TCRdb processed the 5' RACE reads anew with MiXCR; each CDR3 protein has one entry. Of about 830,000 distinct CDR3 sequences listed, 60% to 80% are singletons. Material for sequencing was blood. These TCRs come from a man younger than 40 in good health.

The rearrangement joins TRBV20-1 to TRBJ1-6; 8 positions agree with TRBD1. Germline V lookup: CDR1 DFQATT, CDR2 SNEGSKA (reference sequence). CDR3 size: 13 residues. Trimming removed 3 bases from V and 13 bases from J; junction bases left unmatched: 8. CDR3 residues: CSASRTGNIPLHF. The DNA for the CDR3 is TGCAGTGCTAGCAGGACAGGGAACATCCCCCTCCACTTT.

This clonotype was seen only once. The chain combines TRBV15 with TRBJ2-3, with D perhaps TRBD1 (5 bases). Germline-derived CDR1 and CDR2 are LNHNV and YYDKDF (reference sequence). This CDR3 is 15 amino acids long. With 3 bases removed from V and 1 base from J, the gap between germline ends came to 11 bases. The CDR3 bases are TGTGCCACCAGCAGGGACCCAGGGCGCACAGATACGCAGTATTTT. It yields the protein CATSRDPGRTDTQYF.

This chain links TRBV10-3 with TRBJ2-5; D gene ambiguous. Germline CDR1 reads ENHRY; CDR2 reads SYGVKD. The CDR3 is 16 amino acids. Trimming pared 3 bases from V and 4 bases from J, leaving 18 bases between. CDR3 region: CAISEAGWEEGETQYF. DNA for the CDR3: TGTGCCATCAGTGAAGCTGGTTGGGAAGAAGGAGAGACCCAGTACTTC.

This chain links TRBV28 with TRBJ2-4; TRBD1 aligns across 10 bases. CDR3 size: 15 residues. Germline trimming cut 6 bases from V and 6 bases from J; bases unmatched to any gene: 8. The V gene's germline CDR1 is MDHEN and CDR2 SYDVKM. The CDR3 coding sequence is TGTGCCAGCAGGGGGGACAGGGGTATTGGAAACATTCAGTACTTC. Residues: CASRGDRGIGNIQYF.

The chain couples TRBV12-3 or TRBV12-4 to TRBJ1-2; D not resolved. The V and J ends lost 9 bases and 3 bases respectively, with 8 bases between them. This CDR3 has 11 residues. The CDR3 reads CASRGDYGYTF. Here the CDR3 DNA reads TGTGCCAGTCGGGGTGACTATGGCTACACCTTC.

The rearrangement links TRBV7-9 to TRBJ1-2; no reliable D call. The CDR3 covers 13 residues. Germline V gene lookup returns CDR1 SEHNR and CDR2 FQNEAQ (reference sequence). Trimming stripped 8 bases from V and 1 base from J, with 11 bases between. In DNA form, the CDR3 reads TGTGCCAGCGGCGCGCGTGTTAACTATGGCTACACCTTC. It encodes CASGARVNYGYTF.

CDR3 nucleotides: TGCAGTGCAAACGGACAGGTCTCGGCTAACTATGGCTACACCTTC. Its protein is CSANGQVSANYGYTF. The rearrangement links TRBV20-1 to TRBJ1-2; 7 bases align to TRBD1. CDR3 length: 15 amino acids. Losses at the gene ends were 6 bases for V and 0 bases for J; bases not matched to a gene: 10. Germline V gene data show CDR1 as DFQATT and CDR2 as SNEGSKA (reference sequence).

In DNA form, the CDR3 reads TGTGCCAGCAGTGATCCGGGACAGGGCACCACAGATACGCAGTATTTT. Protein: CASSDPGQGTTDTQYF. The V gene is TRBV25-1, the J gene TRBJ2-3; 9 positions match TRBD1. Losses at the gene ends were 3 bases for V and 2 bases for J; bases not matched to a gene: 6. This CDR3 spans 16 amino acids. Germline V gene sequence: CDR1 MGHDK, CDR2 SYGVNS. Full variable domain (remainder filled in from reference TRBV25-1 and TRBJ2-3): EADIYQTPRYLVIGTGKKITLECSQTMGHDKMYWYQQDPGMELHLIHYSYGVNSTEKGDLSSESTVSRIRTEHFPLTLESARPSHTSQYLCASSDPGQGTTDTQYFGPGTRLTVL.

The chain combines TRBV6-6 with TRBJ1-2; the D gene is possibly TRBD1 (5 bases). Germline-derived CDR1 and CDR2 are MNHNY and SVGAGI (reference sequence). The germline V and J ends were trimmed by 0 bases and 8 bases, with 10 bases remaining between them. The length of the CDR3 is 13 residues. CDR3 region: CASSYSWDGGYTF. CDR3 bases: TGTGCCAGCAGTTACTCTTGGGACGGAGGCTACACCTTC.

The gene calls are TRBV9 and TRBJ2-5; 11 bases are a match to TRBD2. The V segment lost 4 bases and the J segment 11 bases; nucleotides outside the gene matches: 13. CDR1 is SGDLS, CDR2 YYNGEE, per germline. CDR3 size: 15 residues. CDR3 sequence (DNA): TGTGCCAGCAGCTCAACTAGCGGGGGTGGGGATGAGCAGTACTTC. This encodes CASSSTSGGGDEQYF.